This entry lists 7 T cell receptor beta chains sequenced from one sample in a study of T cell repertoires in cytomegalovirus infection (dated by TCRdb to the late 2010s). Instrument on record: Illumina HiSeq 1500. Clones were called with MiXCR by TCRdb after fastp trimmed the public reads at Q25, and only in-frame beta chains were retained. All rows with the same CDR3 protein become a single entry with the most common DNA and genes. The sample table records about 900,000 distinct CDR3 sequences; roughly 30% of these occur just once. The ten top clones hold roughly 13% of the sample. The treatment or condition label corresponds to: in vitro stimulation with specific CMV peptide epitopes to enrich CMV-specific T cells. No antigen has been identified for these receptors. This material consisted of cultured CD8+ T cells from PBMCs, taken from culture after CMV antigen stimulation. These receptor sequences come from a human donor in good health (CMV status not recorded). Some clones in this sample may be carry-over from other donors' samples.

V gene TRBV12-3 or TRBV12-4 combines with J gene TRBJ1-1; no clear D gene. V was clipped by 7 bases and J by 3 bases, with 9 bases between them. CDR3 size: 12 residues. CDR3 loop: CASTHWDTEAFF. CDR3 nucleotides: TGTGCCAGCACTCATTGGGACACTGAAGCTTTCTTT.

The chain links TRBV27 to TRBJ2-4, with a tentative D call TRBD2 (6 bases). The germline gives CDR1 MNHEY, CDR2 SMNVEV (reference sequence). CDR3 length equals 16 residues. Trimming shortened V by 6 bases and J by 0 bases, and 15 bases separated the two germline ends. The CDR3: CASSVLGTVAKNIQYF. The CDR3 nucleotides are TGTGCCAGCAGCGTACTCGGGACTGTAGCCAAAAACATTCAGTACTTC.

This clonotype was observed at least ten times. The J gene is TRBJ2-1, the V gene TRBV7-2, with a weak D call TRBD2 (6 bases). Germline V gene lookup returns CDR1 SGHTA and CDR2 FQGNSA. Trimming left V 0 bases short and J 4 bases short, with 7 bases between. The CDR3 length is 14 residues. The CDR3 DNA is TGTGCCAGCAGCTTAGCCCGGGGGTACAATGAGCAGTTCTTC. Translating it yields CASSLARGYNEQFF.

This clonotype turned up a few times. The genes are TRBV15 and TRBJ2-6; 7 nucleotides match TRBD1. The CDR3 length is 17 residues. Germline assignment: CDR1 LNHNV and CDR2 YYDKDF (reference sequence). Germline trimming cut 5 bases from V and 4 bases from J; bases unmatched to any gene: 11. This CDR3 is CATSSYEGAIGANVLTF. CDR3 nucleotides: TGTGCCACCAGCTCTTACGAGGGGGCGATAGGGGCCAACGTCCTGACTTTC.

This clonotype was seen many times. This CDR3 reads CASSRLTPNTGELFF. In DNA, the CDR3 is TGTGCCAGCAGCCGACTAACACCGAACACCGGGGAGCTGTTTTTT. V is TRBV7-2 and J is TRBJ2-2, with D maybe TRBD2 (5 bases). This CDR3 spans 15 amino acids. V was trimmed by 5 bases and J by 0 bases, leaving 10 bases between them. Germline loops: CDR1 SGHTA, CDR2 FQGNSA.

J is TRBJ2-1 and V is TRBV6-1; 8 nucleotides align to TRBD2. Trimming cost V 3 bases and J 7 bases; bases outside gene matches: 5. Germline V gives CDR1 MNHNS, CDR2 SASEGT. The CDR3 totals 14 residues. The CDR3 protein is CASSDRGGLNEQFF. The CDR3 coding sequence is TGTGCCAGCAGTGACCGGGGGGGCCTGAATGAGCAGTTCTTC.

CDR3 bases: TGTGCCAGCAGCTTTTCTTTCGGAAAACAAGAGACCCAGTACTTC. Translating gives CASSFSFGKQETQYF. The V gene is TRBV7-9, the J gene TRBJ2-5; D uncertain. The CDR3 extends over 15 amino acids. V dropped 3 bases and J dropped 2 bases, with 13 bases sitting between them. Germline-derived CDR1 and CDR2 are SEHNR and FQNEAQ (reference sequence).